Presented here are 6 T cell receptor beta chains from one specimen sequenced in a study of cytomegalovirus exposure and HLA in healthy donors. PCR employed 60 Vbeta and 13 Jbeta primers. Generated by immunoSEQ multiplex PCR, the TCRdb table keeps only in-frame clones and is missing some. This sample lists just under 80,000 clones; its ten largest clones have less than 5%. Source material: PBMCs. The receptors here all came from a young man in good health and CMV-seropositive.

The chain has TRBV6-5 and TRBJ1-4; 7 nucleotides line up with TRBD1. This CDR3 has 16 residues. The V gene's germline CDR1 is MNHEY and CDR2 SVGAGI. The J segment lost 6 bases and the V segment lost 1 base, leaving 8 bases of the junction unmatched. The CDR3 nucleotides are TGTGCCAGCAGTTACTTAAAGGGGGCGCGGGATGAAAAACTGTTTTTT. The encoded protein is CASSYLKGARDEKLFF.

The chain joins TRBV14 to TRBJ1-1; 7 nucleotides match TRBD1. The germline gives CDR1 SGHDN, CDR2 FVKESK. V lost 2 bases to trimming and J lost 1 base; unmatched junction nucleotides: 10. This CDR3 has 17 amino acids. Written as DNA, the CDR3 is TGTGCCAGCAGCCAAAGGGACAGAGCACTTAGGAACACTGAAGCTTTCTTT. As protein: CASSQRDRALRNTEAFF.

This chain links TRBV28 with TRBJ2-1, with no clear D. The V end was cut by 8 bases, the J end by 3 bases, with 8 bases between. CDR3 size: 12 residues. The V gene's germline CDR1 is MDHEN and CDR2 SYDVKM. The CDR3 loop reads CASLDGYNEQFF. For the CDR3, the DNA is TGTGCCAGCCTAGACGGCTACAATGAGCAGTTCTTC.

The genes are TRBV18 and TRBJ2-6, with D possibly TRBD1 on 6 matching bases. Trimming removed 5 bases from V and 0 bases from J, with 11 bases in between. Germline V gene lookup returns CDR1 KGHSH and CDR2 LQKENI. The CDR3 has 16 amino acids. CDR3 sequence: CASSDQGISGANVLTF. For the CDR3, the DNA is TGTGCCAGCTCAGACCAGGGGATCTCTGGGGCCAACGTCCTGACTTTC.

This rearrangement joins TRBV5-1 to TRBJ2-7; TRBD1 matches at 9 bases. CDR3 length: 15 amino acids. V dropped 4 bases and J dropped 6; count of bases not matched to a gene: 11. The germline CDR1 and CDR2 sequences are SGHRS and YFSETQ. CDR3 residues: CASSQQGASGIEQYF. The CDR3 bases are TGCGCCAGCAGCCAACAGGGGGCGTCTGGGATCGAGCAGTACTTC.

This chain connects TRBV2 to TRBJ2-1; 12 positions match TRBD2. The CDR3 is 16 residues long. CDR1 is SNHLY and CDR2 is FYNNEI in the germline V gene. With 7 bases clipped from V and 7 bases from J, the junction kept 11 bases outside the gene matches. In DNA form, the CDR3 reads TGTGCCAGCATCCCACTAGCGGGGGGACTAAGAAATGAGCAGTTCTTC. Translation: CASIPLAGGLRNEQFF. Drawing the rest from reference TRBV2 and TRBJ2-1, the complete variable domain is EPEVTQTPSHQVTQMGQEVILRCVPISNHLYFYWYRQILGQKVEFLVSFYNNEISEKSEIFDDQFSVERPDGSNFTLKIRSTKLEDSAMYFCASIPLAGGLRNEQFFGPGTRLTVL.